This is a list of T cell receptor beta chains from one sample in a study of T-cell memory formation after mild COVID-19. Using its own MiXCR run on the 5' RACE reads, TCRdb lists one record per CDR3 protein. This table has 400,000 or so distinct CDR3 sequences, 20% to 25% appearing once. Material for sequencing was PBMCs or a T cell subset sorted from them (not recorded which). The receptors shown here come from an adult woman who had mild COVID-19 (a few samples of this study predate the infection). Cell type and time point are not known. Each CDR3 is given with its conserved first and last residue.

TRBJ1-2	TRBV9	CASSAGTASYTF
TRBJ2-7	TRBV7-9	CASSLGQRDWLSYEQYF
TRBJ2-7	TRBV4-3	CASSQVFSGEAYEQYF
TRBJ2-4	TRBV19	CASSTRTGQSDF
TRBJ2-1	TRBV6-2/TRBV6-3	CASRDRNYNEQFF
TRBJ2-5	TRBV6-5	CASSYRGRTETQYF
TRBJ2-1	TRBV11-3	CASSLEEALFYNEQFF
TRBJ1-4	TRBV20-1	CSAYPGTGDEKLFF
TRBJ2-1	TRBV20-1	CSAPVAGLNEQFF
TRBJ2-7	TRBV20-1	CSATPPGGSEQYF
TRBJ2-7	TRBV12-3/TRBV12-4	CASRESSYEQYF
TRBJ2-1	TRBV11-3	CASSLGRGISHEQFF
TRBJ2-1	TRBV4-2	CASSQEGGLAYNEQFF
TRBJ2-1	TRBV29-1	CSGFANEQFF
TRBJ2-2	TRBV18	CASSQGPTTGELFF
TRBJ2-1	TRBV7-9	CASSLEGPSEQFF
TRBJ2-5	TRBV9	CASSVVPGVQETQYF
TRBJ2-3	TRBV11-3	CASSLDRWAGTGTDTQYF
TRBJ2-7	TRBV24-1	CATSVGTGDGSSYEQYF
TRBJ2-1	TRBV7-6	CASSLAGTSGGVDEQFF
TRBJ1-1	TRBV7-9	CASSLTGSGGEAFF
TRBJ1-2	TRBV24-1	CASSDSWTGWNYGYTF
TRBJ2-3	TRBV7-3	CASSRGAGDTQYF
TRBJ2-7	TRBV7-9	CASSPLGTSGRVIGDEQYF
TRBJ1-1	TRBV7-3	CASSEGTGGSEAFF
TRBJ1-2	TRBV11-2	CASSFSSNYGYTF
TRBJ2-7	TRBV5-1	CASSLAEGYEQYF
TRBJ2-1	TRBV30	CAFRGGLAGVRNEQFF
TRBJ2-1	TRBV7-9	CASLGWEGYNEQFF
TRBJ2-1	TRBV30	CAWSRQAGGEQFF
TRBJ1-2	TRBV24-1	CATSAAGRFYGYTF
TRBJ1-2	TRBV15	CATSRPGQGSDYGYTF
TRBJ2-2	TRBV12-3/TRBV12-4	CASSPTGVTGELFF
TRBJ2-7	TRBV7-9	CASSLSGTHEQYF